The table lists the clone carrying this T cell receptor (beta chain) with a count of one. Its matching antigen is unknown. The study ran its PCR with 60 Vbeta and 13 Jbeta primers. Here immunoSEQ multiplex PCR was the method, and the copy in TCRdb shows in-frame clones only, minus some. The table records hundreds of thousands of clones, around 79% of them present only once. The data belong to a study of cytomegalovirus exposure and HLA in healthy donors. Study-wide context: Researchers found that roughly 80% of over 350 genotyped donors fell within the Caucasian-associated ancestry cluster.

Whole-study findings and limits: Per published accounts, TCR beta sequences correctly predicted the HLA-A and HLA-B alleles of most subjects. The records held CMV serostatus as the only immune exposure information. The likely explanation for a cluster of highly shared sequence variants was sequencing artifact.

The CDR3 runs 15 residues. From germline, CDR1 is SGHVS and CDR2 FNYEAQ. The V segment lost 5 bases and the J segment 1 base; nucleotides outside the gene matches: 7. The source of this sequence is a man aged 18 to 30 in good health and CMV-seronegative. The chain links TRBV7-6 to TRBJ1-1; TRBD1 aligns across 7 bases. Sequencing input: PBMCs. In DNA, the CDR3 is TGTGCCAGCAGCCCCCGGGACAGAGCGAACACTGAAGCTTTCTTT. Its protein is CASSPRDRANTEAFF.